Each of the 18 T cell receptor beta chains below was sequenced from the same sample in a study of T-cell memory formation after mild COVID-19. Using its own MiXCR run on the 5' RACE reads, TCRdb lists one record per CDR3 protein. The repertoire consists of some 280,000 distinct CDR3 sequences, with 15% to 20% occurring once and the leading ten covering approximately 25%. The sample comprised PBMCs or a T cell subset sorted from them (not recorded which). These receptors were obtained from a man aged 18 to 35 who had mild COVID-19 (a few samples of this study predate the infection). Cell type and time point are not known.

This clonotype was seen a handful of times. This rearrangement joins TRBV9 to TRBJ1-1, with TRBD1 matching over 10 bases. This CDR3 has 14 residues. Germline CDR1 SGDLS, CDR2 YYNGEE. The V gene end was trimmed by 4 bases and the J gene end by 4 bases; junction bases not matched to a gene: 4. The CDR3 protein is CASSRQGASTEAFF. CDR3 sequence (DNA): TGTGCCAGCAGCAGACAGGGGGCGAGCACTGAAGCTTTCTTT.

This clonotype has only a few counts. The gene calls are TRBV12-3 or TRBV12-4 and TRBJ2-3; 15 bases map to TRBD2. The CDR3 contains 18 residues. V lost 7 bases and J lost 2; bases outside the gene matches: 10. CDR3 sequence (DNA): TGTGCCAGCAACGGACTAGCGGGGGGGGTAATAGACACAGATACGCAGTATTTT. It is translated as CASNGLAGGVIDTDTQYF.

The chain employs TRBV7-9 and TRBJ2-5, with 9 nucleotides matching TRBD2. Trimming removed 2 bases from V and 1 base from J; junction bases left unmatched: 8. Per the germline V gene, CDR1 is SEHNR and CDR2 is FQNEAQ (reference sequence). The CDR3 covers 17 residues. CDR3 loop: CASSLTRLAVIQETQYF. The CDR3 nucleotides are TGTGCCAGCAGCTTAACAAGACTAGCGGTCATCCAAGAGACCCAGTACTTC.

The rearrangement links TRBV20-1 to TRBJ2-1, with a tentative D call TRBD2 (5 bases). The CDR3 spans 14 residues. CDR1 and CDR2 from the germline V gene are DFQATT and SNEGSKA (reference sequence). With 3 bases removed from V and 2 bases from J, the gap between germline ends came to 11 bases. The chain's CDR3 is CSASAGYPYNEQFF. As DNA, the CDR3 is TGCAGTGCTAGCGCGGGTTATCCCTACAATGAGCAGTTCTTC.

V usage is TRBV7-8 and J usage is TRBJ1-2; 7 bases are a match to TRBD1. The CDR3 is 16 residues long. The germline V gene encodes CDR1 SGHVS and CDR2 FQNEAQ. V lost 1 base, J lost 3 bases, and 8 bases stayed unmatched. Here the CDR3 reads CASSLVGRDSYYGYTF. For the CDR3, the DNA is TGTGCCAGCAGCTTAGTGGGTCGGGACAGCTACTATGGCTACACCTTC.

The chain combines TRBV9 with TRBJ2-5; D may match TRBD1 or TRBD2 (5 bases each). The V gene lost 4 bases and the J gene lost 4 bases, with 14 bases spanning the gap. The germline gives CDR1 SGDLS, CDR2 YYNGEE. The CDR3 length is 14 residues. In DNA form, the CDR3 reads TGTGCCAGCAGCCCGAGGGGAGCTATAGAGACCCAGTACTTC. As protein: CASSPRGAIETQYF. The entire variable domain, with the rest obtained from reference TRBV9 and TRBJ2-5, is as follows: DSGVTQTPKHLITATGQRVTLRCSPRSGDLSVYWYQQSLDQGLQFLIQYYNGEERAKGNILERFSAQQFPDLHSELNLSSLELGDSALYFCASSPRGAIETQYFGPGTRLLVL.

The CDR3 sequence: CASSVEIGSETQYF. DNA for the CDR3: TGTGCCAGCAGCGTAGAAATAGGTTCGGAGACCCAGTACTTC. The chain carries TRBV9 and TRBJ2-5; D is unclear. Germline-derived CDR1 and CDR2 are SGDLS and YYNGEE. Trimming stripped 0 bases from V and 5 bases from J, with 11 bases between. The CDR3 totals 14 residues.

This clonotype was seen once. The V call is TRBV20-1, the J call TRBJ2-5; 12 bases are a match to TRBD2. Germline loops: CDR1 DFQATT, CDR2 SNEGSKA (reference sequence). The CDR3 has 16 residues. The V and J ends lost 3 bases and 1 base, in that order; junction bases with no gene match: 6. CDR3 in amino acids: CSASVTSGGPQETQYF. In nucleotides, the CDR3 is TGCAGTGCTAGTGTTACTAGCGGGGGGCCCCAAGAGACCCAGTACTTC.

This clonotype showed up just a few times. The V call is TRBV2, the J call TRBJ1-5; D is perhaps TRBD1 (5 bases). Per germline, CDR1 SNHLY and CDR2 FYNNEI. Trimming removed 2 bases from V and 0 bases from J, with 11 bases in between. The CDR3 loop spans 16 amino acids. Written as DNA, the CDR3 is TGTGCCAGCAGTGAAAAGGGGATATATAGCAATCAGCCCCAGCATTTT. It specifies CASSEKGIYSNQPQHF.

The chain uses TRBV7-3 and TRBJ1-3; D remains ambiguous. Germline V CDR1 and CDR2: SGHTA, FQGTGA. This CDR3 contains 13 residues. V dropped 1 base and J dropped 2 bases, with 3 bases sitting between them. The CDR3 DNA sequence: TGTGCCAGCAGCTTAATGCCTGGAAACACCATATATTTT. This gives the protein CASSLMPGNTIYF. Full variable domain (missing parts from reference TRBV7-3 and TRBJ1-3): GAGVSQTPSNKVTEKGKYVELRCDPISGHTALYWYRQSLGQGPEFLIYFQGTGAADDSGLPNDRFFAVRPEGSVSTLKIQRTERGDSAVYLCASSLMPGNTIYFGEGSWLTVV.

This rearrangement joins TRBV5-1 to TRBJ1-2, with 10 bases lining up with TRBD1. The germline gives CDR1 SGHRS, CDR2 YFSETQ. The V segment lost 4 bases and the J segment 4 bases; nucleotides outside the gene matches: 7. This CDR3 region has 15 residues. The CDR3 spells CASSLGTGVPYGYTF. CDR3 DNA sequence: TGCGCCAGCAGCCTTGGGACAGGGGTCCCCTATGGCTACACCTTC.

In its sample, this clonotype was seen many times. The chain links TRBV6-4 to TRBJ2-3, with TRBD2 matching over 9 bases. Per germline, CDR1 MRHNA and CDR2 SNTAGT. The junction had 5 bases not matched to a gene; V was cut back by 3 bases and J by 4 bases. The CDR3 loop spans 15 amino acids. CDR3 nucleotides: TGTGCCAGCAGTGAAGGCGGGGGGGCCGCAGATACGCAGTATTTT. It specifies CASSEGGGAADTQYF.

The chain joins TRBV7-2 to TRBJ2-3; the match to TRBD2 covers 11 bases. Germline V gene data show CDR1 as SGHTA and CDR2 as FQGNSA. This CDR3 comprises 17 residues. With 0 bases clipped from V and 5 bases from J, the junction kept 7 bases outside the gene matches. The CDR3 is CASSLASSGGAIDTQYF. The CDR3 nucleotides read TGTGCCAGCAGCTTAGCGAGTAGCGGGGGGGCTATAGATACGCAGTATTTT.

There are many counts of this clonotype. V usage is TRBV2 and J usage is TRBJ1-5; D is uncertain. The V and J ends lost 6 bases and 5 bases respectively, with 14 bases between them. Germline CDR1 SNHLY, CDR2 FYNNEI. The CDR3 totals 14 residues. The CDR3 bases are TGTGCCAGCAGCCCGGTTGGCAAAGATCAGCCCCAGCATTTT. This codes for CASSPVGKDQPQHF.

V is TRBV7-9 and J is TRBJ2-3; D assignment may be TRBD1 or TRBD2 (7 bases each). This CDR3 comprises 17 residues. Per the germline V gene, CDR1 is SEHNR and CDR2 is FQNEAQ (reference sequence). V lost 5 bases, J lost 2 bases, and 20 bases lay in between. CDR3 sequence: CASSLGGDSLITDTQYF. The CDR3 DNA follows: TGTGCCAGCAGCCTTGGGGGGGACAGCCTGATCACAGATACGCAGTATTTT.

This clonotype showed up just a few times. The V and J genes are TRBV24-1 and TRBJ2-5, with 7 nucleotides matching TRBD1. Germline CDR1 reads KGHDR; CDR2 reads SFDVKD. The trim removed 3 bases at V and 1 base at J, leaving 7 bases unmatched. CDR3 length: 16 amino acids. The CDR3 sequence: CATSDPPGTAQETQYF. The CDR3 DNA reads TGTGCCACCAGTGATCCCCCCGGGACAGCCCAAGAGACCCAGTACTTC.

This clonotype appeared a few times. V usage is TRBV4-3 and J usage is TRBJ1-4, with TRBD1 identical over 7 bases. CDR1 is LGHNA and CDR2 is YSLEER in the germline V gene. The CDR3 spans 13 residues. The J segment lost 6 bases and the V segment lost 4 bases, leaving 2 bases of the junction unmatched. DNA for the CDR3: TGCGCCAGCAGCCTCGACAGGGATGAAAAACTGTTTTTT. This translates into CASSLDRDEKLFF.

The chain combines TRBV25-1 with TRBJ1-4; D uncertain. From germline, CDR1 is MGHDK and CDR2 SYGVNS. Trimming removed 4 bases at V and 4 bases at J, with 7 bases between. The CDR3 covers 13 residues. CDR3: CASSGRINEKLFF. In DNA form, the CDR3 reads TGTGCCAGCAGTGGGCGGATTAATGAAAAACTGTTTTTT.